The 8 T cell receptor beta chains listed next were all sequenced from one sample in a study of blood T cell repertoires in COVID-19. The protocol was immunoSEQ multiplex PCR, while the TCRdb copy is restricted to in-frame clones and leaves out a portion. The data hold 75,000 to 95,000 clones, with 80% observed a single time. The sequencing sample was made of peripheral blood. The receptors originated from a middle-aged woman with active or convalescent COVID-19.

V gene TRBV28 combines with J gene TRBJ1-5; 7 positions agree with TRBD1. This CDR3 region has 21 residues. The V gene's germline CDR1 is MDHEN and CDR2 SYDVKM. V shed 4 bases, J shed 0 bases, and the junction held 21 bases outside the gene matches. The CDR3 region has the DNA TGTGCCAGCAGTTGGGCGCTCAGAGGGAAGCAGGGGGATCATAGCAATCAGCCCCAGCATTTT. Protein sequence: CASSWALRGKQGDHSNQPQHF. Looking up the rest from reference TRBV28 and TRBJ1-5 gives the full variable domain: DVKVTQSSRYLVKRTGEKVFLECVQDMDHENMFWYRQDPGLGLRLIYFSYDVKMKEKGDIPEGYSVSREKKERFSLILESASTNQTSMYLCASSWALRGKQGDHSNQPQHFGDGTRLSIL.

The rearrangement joins TRBV5-5 to TRBJ1-3; D perhaps matches TRBD1 (5 bases). In germline, CDR1 is SGHKS, CDR2 YYEKEE (reference sequence). V lost 1 base, J lost 0 bases, and 11 bases lay in between. This CDR3 spans 16 amino acids. The CDR3 DNA sequence: TGTGCCAGCAGCTTGCAACTGGGGCCCTCTGGAAACACCATATATTTT. Amino acid sequence: CASSLQLGPSGNTIYF. The full variable domain, completed using reference TRBV5-5 and TRBJ1-3, is DAGVTQSPTHLIKTRGQQVTLRCSPISGHKSVSWYQQVLGQGPQFIFQYYEKEERGRGNFPDRFSARQFPNYSSELNVNALLLGDSALYLCASSLQLGPSGNTIYFGEGSWLTVV.

This clone was recorded a few times. The rearrangement joins TRBV5-1 to TRBJ2-1, with 9 positions matching TRBD1. The length of the CDR3 is 15 residues. CDR1 and CDR2 (germline): SGHRS, YFSETQ. V lost 0 bases, J lost 5 bases, and 3 bases stayed unmatched. DNA for the CDR3: TGCGCCAGCAGCTTGGGGACAGGGGAGCACAATGAGCAGTTCTTC. Protein sequence: CASSLGTGEHNEQFF.

This chain connects TRBV19 to TRBJ2-1; 8 bases are a match to TRBD2. V trimming: 3 bases; J trimming: 9 bases; junction bases outside the gene matches: 4. The CDR3 consists of 13 residues. Germline V gives CDR1 LNHDA, CDR2 SQIVND (reference sequence). This CDR3 is CASSMQRESEQFF. The CDR3, as DNA: TGTGCCAGTAGTATGCAGCGGGAGAGTGAGCAGTTCTTC.

The chain links TRBV28 to TRBJ1-2; 9 bases line up with TRBD1. In germline, CDR1 is MDHEN, CDR2 SYDVKM. The V and J ends lost 3 bases and 7 bases, in that order; junction bases with no gene match: 0. The CDR3 runs to 12 residues. The CDR3, as DNA: TGTGCCAGCAGTTTGGGACAGGGTGGCTACACCTTC. It encodes CASSLGQGGYTF.

In its sample, this clone was seen once. This chain connects TRBV28 to TRBJ2-2, with D possibly being TRBD2 (6 bases). V gave up 10 bases and J gave up 0 bases, with 18 bases separating them. CDR3 length equals 16 residues. Germline V lookup: CDR1 MDHEN, CDR2 SYDVKM. The CDR3 DNA reads as TGTGCCATCGAGGCTGGGACTTTCGCGAACACCGGGGAGCTGTTTTTT. As protein: CAIEAGTFANTGELFF.

The chain has TRBV5-4 and TRBJ1-6, with D possibly being TRBD1 (5 bases). CDR1 SGHNT and CDR2 YYREEE come from the germline V gene (reference sequence). The length of the CDR3 is 16 residues. The V and J ends lost 1 base and 7 bases respectively, with 15 bases between them. Here the CDR3 reads CASSLSFGGSNSPLHF. Written as DNA, the CDR3 is TGTGCCAGCAGCTTGTCCTTCGGGGGTTCCAATTCACCCCTCCACTTT.

This clone was found once. V is TRBV10-3 and J is TRBJ2-7; TRBD1 matches 12 bases. Germline-derived CDR1 and CDR2 are ENHRY and SYGVKD. Unmatched junction bases numbered 16, after V lost 10 bases and J lost 0 bases. This CDR3 contains 18 residues. The CDR3 region has the DNA TGTGCCAACAATTGGAGGAAACCGGGACAGGGGGCCTCCTACGAGCAGTACTTC. Translating gives CANNWRKPGQGASYEQYF.